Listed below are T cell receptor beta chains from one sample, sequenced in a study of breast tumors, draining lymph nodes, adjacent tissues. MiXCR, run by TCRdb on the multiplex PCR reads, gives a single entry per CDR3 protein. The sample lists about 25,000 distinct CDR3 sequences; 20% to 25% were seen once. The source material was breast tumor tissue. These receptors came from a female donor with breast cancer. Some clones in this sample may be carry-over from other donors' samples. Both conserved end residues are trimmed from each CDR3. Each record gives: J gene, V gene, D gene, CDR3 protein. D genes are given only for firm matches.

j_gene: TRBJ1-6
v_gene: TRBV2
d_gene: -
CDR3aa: ASRQGDSPLH

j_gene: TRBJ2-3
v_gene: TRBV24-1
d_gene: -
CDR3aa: ATSDLGAGTQY

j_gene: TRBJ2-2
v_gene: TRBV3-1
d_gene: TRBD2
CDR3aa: ASSQDSGSFTGELF

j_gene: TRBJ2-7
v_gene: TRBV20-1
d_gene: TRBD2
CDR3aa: SASPTSGYYEQY

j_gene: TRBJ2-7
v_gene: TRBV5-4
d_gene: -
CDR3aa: ASSEDGGGTYEQY

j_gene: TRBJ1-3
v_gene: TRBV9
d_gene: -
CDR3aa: ASSPDVQVWSGNTIY

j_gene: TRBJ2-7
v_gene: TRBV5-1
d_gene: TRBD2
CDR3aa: ASVPGLAGGIPYEQY

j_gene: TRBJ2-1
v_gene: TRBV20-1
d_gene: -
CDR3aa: SAREGGFSSYNEQF

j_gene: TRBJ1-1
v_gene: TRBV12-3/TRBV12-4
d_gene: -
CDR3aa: ASGPTPTRDTEAF

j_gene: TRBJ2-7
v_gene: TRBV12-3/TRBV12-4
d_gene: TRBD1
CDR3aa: ASSPTGGGVGEQY

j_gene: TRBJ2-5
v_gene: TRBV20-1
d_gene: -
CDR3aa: SSRVGGQETQY

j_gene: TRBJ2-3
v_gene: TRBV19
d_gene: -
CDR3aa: AIRKSEADTQY

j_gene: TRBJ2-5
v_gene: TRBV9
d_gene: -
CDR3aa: ASSVGAGAVQETQY

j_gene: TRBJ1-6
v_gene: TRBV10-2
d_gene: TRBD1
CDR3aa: ASSDRDRCHSPLH

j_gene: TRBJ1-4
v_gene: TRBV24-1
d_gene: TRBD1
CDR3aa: ATSEQGGRLF

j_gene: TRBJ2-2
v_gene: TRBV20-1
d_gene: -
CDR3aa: SARDYGNTGELF

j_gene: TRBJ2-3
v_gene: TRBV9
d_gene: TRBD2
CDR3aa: ASSPLAGGPSDTQY

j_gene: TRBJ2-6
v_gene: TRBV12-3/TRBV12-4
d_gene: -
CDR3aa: ASSFDRHSGANVLT

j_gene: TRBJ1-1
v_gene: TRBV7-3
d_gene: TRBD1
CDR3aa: ASSLTGQGSEAF

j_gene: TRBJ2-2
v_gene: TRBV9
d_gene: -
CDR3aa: ASSEAKGDAGELF

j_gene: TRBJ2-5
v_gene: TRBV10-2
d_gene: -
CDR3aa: ASSIAGTPQETQY

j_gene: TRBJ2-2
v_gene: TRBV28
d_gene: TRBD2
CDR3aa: ASSLFPSGRTTGELF

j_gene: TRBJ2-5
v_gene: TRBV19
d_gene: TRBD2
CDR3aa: ASRDRGRPQETQY

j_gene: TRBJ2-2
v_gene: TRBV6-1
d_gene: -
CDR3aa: ASSETGDTGELF

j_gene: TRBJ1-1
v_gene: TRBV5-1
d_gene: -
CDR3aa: ASSTYRGLNTEAF

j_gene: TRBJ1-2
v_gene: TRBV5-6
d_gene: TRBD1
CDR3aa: ASIQGQGDTDDYGYT

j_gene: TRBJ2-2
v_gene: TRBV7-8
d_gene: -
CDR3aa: ASSFGTSNTGELF

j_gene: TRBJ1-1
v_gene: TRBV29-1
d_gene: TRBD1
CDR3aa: SVRQGMNTEAF

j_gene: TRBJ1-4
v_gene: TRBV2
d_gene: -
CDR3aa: ASSGSGEKLF

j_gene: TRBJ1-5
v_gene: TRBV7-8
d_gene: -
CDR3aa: ANSLPGHPNQPPH

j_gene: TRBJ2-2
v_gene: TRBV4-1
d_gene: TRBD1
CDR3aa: ASSPFHSGTGGTGELF

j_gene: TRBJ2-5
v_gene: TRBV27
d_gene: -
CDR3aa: ASSRTPSTETQY

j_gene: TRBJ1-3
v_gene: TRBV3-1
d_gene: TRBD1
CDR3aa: ASSQQTGGRNTIY

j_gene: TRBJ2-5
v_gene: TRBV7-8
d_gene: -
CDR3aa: ASSSGEGDQETQY

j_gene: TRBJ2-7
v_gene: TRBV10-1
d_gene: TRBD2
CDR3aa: ASSESAGAHEQY

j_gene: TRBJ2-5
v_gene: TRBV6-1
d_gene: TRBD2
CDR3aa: ASSEIAGQQETQY

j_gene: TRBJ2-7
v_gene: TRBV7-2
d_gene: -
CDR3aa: ASRGGASYEQY

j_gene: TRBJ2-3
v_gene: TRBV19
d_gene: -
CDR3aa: ASSIYGTGWSTDTQY

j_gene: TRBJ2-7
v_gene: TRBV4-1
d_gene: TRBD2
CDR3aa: ASSQSLAGGSRNEQY

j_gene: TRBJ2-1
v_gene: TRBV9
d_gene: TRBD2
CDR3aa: ASSVGASGGDEQF

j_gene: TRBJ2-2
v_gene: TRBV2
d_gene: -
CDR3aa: ASIGGGGGSGELF

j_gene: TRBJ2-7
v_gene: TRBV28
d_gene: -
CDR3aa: ASSPNLPPYEQY

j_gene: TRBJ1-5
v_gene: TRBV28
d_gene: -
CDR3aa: ASSLDGGGQPQH

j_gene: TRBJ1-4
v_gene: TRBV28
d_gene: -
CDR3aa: ASSQGGRAEKLF

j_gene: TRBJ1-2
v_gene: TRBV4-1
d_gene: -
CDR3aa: ASSQEGYYGYT

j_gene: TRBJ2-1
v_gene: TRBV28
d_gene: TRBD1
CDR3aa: ASRFLVGQGYNEQF

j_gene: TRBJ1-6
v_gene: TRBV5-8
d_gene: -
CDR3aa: ASSLEFVLSSYNSPLH

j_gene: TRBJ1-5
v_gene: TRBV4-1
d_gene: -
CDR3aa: ASSQEDGKPQH

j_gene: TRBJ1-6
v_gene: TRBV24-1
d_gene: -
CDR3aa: ATSDLRVKRSPLH

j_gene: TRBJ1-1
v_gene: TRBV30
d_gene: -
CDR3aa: AWSLGSNTEAF

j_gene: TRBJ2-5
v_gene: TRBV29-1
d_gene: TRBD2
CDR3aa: SVAGGEETQY

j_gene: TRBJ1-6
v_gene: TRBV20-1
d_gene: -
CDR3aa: SVHPQSGMSPLH

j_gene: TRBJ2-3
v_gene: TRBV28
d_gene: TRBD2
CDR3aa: ASSSRLAGGVYTQY